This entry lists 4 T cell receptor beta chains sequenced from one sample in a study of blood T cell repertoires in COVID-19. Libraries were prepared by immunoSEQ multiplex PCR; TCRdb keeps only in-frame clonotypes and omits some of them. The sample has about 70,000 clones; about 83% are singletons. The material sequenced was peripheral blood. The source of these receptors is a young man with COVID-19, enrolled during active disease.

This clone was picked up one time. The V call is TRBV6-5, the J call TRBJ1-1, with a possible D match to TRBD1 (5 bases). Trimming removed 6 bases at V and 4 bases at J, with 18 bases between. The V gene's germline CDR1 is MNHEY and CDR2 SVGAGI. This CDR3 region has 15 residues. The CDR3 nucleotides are TGTGCCAGCAGCAGGGACTTAGGGGAGAGCACTGAAGCTTTCTTT. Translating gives CASSRDLGESTEAFF.

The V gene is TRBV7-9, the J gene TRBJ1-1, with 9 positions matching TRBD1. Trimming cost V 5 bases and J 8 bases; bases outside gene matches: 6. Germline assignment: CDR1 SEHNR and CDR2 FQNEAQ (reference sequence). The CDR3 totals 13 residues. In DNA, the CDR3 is TGTGCCAGCAGCCAACAGGGGGCGACCGAAGCTTTCTTT. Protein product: CASSQQGATEAFF.

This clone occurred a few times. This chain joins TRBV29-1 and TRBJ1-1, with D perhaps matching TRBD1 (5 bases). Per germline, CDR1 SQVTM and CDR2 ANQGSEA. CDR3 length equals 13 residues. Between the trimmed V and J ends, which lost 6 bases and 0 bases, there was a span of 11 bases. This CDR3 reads CSVLTVMNTEAFF. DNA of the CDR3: TGCAGCGTGTTGACAGTTATGAACACTGAAGCTTTCTTT.

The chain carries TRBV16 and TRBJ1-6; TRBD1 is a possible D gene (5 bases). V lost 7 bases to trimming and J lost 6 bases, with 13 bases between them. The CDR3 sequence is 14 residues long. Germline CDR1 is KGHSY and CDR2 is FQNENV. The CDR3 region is CASNPGIGNSPLHF. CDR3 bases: TGTGCCAGCAACCCAGGGATAGGTAATTCACCCCTCCACTTT.